The 7 T cell receptor beta chains below were found in one sample sequenced in a study of cytomegalovirus exposure and HLA in healthy donors. 13 Jbeta primers and 60 Vbeta primers were used for the PCR. The protocol was immunoSEQ multiplex PCR, while the TCRdb copy is restricted to in-frame clones and leaves out a portion. The sample comprises over 150,000 clones, 75% to 85% of which are singletons, and 0.6% to 0.7% rests with the top ten. The sample consisted of PBMCs. The source is a boy younger than 18 in good health and CMV-seronegative.

The chain combines TRBV5-4 with TRBJ2-5, with TRBD2 matching over 9 bases. Germline V gives CDR1 SGHNT, CDR2 YYREEE (reference sequence). The CDR3 spans 16 residues. V shed 0 bases, J shed 9 bases, and the junction held 12 bases outside the gene matches. The CDR3 protein is CASSLDPLAGGRAQYF. The CDR3 DNA reads as TGTGCCAGCAGCTTGGACCCACTAGCGGGTGGGAGGGCCCAGTACTTC.

The gene calls are TRBV9 and TRBJ1-6; perhaps TRBD1 as D (6 bases). The V end lost 4 bases, the J end lost 8 bases, and 19 bases lay between the germline ends. The V gene's germline CDR1 is SGDLS and CDR2 YYNGEE. The CDR3 sequence is 16 residues long. The CDR3 DNA sequence: TGTGCCAGCAGCTCGAGCCTTTACAGGGCAGATTCACCCCTCCACTTT. This codes for CASSSSLYRADSPLHF.

V and J are TRBV15 and TRBJ2-3; the D gene is possibly TRBD2 (6 bases). The CDR3 contains 14 residues. Looked up from germline, CDR1 is LNHNV and CDR2 is YYDKDF (reference sequence). V lost 1 base to trimming and J lost 2 bases, with 7 bases between them. CDR3 sequence (DNA): TGTGCCACCAGCAGAGGCGGGGACACAGATACGCAGTATTTT. This translates into CATSRGGDTDTQYF.

J is TRBJ2-5 and V is TRBV7-3, with D perhaps matching TRBD2 (7 bases). Germline CDR1 and CDR2: SGHTA and FQGTGA. Trimming left V 2 bases short and J 5 bases short, with 15 bases between. The CDR3 is 15 amino acids. The CDR3 DNA sequence: TGTGCCAGCAGCTTAGGGGGGGGGCCTTGGGAGACCCAGTACTTC. It is translated as CASSLGGGPWETQYF.

This clone was seen a handful of times. This chain connects TRBV6-1 to TRBJ1-2; TRBD1 matches 8 bases. V lost 2 bases to trimming and J lost 8 bases; unmatched junction nucleotides: 7. The CDR3 runs 14 residues. Per germline, CDR1 MNHNS and CDR2 SASEGT. The CDR3 nucleotides are TGTGCCAGCAGTGAACTCGCAGGGGGCTTAGGCTACACCTTC. Translated, it gives CASSELAGGLGYTF.

The CDR3 DNA reads as TGTGCCAGTAGTATAGACGGGACTCCTGGCTATGGCTACACCTTC. As protein: CASSIDGTPGYGYTF. The chain recombines TRBV19 with TRBJ1-2; maybe TRBD1 (5 bases). V lost 0 bases and J 4 bases, leaving 12 bases between the germline ends. This CDR3 is built from 15 residues. The germline gives CDR1 LNHDA, CDR2 SQIVND (reference sequence).

This chain links TRBV25-1 with TRBJ1-2, with TRBD1 identical over 8 bases. CDR3 length: 15 amino acids. The germline V gene has CDR1 MGHDK and CDR2 SYGVNS. Trimming removed 5 bases from V and 4 bases from J; junction bases left unmatched: 9. CDR3 nucleotides: TGTGCCAGCAGTCCACCGACCGGGACAGGCTATGGCTACACCTTC. This codes for CASSPPTGTGYGYTF.